Presented here are 14 T cell receptor beta chains from one specimen sequenced in a study of blood T cell repertoires in COVID-19 (dated by TCRdb to about 2020). Libraries came from the immunoSEQ multiplex PCR assay. TCRdb provides this immuneACCESS table in a form limited to in-frame rearrangements. Some clones are lacking; in checked studies, under half of them reflect an unresolved V gene, and why the rest are absent is not known. For this sample the table gives about 320,000 clones, of which about nine tenths were detected only once. 4.5% to 6.5% of the sample belongs to the ten largest clones. The sample was PBMCs or T cells enriched from blood (not recorded which). These receptor sequences come from a man aged 60 to 75 who had recovered from COVID-19.

This clone appeared once. The gene calls are TRBV7-3 and TRBJ2-7; tentatively, D is TRBD2 (6 bases). Germline V CDR1 and CDR2: SGHTA, FQGTGA. This CDR3 comprises 14 residues. V lost 5 bases and J lost 4, with 15 bases in between. The CDR3 bases are TGTGCCAGCAGCCCCGGGGATAGCGGATACGAGCAGTACTTC. Translation gives CASSPGDSGYEQYF. Supplemented by reference TRBV7-3 and TRBJ2-7, the full variable domain reads GAGVSQTPSNKVTEKGKYVELRCDPISGHTALYWYRQSLGQGPEFLIYFQGTGAADDSGLPNDRFFAVRPEGSVSTLKIQRTERGDSAVYLCASSPGDSGYEQYFGPGTRLTVT.

This clone was seen just once. The chain joins TRBV5-1 to TRBJ2-7, with 10 positions matching TRBD2. Unmatched junction bases numbered 16, after V lost 1 base and J lost 0 bases. The CDR3 is made up of 20 amino acids. Germline V lookup: CDR1 SGHRS, CDR2 YFSETQ. CDR3 loop: CASSLSGLPWWTSGSYEQYF. CDR3 in DNA: TGCGCCAGCAGCTTGTCCGGACTACCTTGGTGGACTAGCGGCTCCTACGAGCAGTACTTC.

This sequence joins TRBV19 and TRBJ1-1; D is unresolved. This CDR3 is 14 amino acids long. Trimming pared 3 bases from V and 1 base from J, leaving 9 bases between. Germline V gene sequence: CDR1 LNHDA, CDR2 SQIVND (reference sequence). DNA of the CDR3: TGTGCCAGTAGTATGAGCAGGCAGAACACTGAAGCTTTCTTT. Protein sequence: CASSMSRQNTEAFF.

Comment on this clone: One end of the junction varies from germline; a read error may be responsible. This chain links TRBV2 with TRBJ1-2; D is unclear. This CDR3 has 12 amino acids. CDR1 is SNHLY, CDR2 FYNNEI, per germline. CDR3 residues: CASREVRYGYTF. In nucleotides, the CDR3 is TGTGCCAGCAGGGAAGTTCGGTATGGCTACACCTTC.

This clone was detected a few times. The chain couples TRBV28 to TRBJ1-5, with no clear D. Germline V gene data show CDR1 as MDHEN and CDR2 as SYDVKM. Trimming cost V 3 bases and J 9 bases, with 9 bases left between them. The CDR3 loop spans 12 amino acids. The CDR3 nucleotides are TGTGCCAGCAGTTTGTATAGTCGGCCCCAGCATTTT. Its translation is CASSLYSRPQHF. Based on the CDR3 plus reference TRBV28 and TRBJ1-5, the full variable domain is DVKVTQSSRYLVKRTGEKVFLECVQDMDHENMFWYRQDPGLGLRLIYFSYDVKMKEKGDIPEGYSVSREKKERFSLILESASTNQTSMYLCASSLYSRPQHFGDGTRLSIL.

The chain employs TRBV24-1 and TRBJ2-1; possible D gene TRBD2, 6 bases. The V gene's germline CDR1 is KGHDR and CDR2 SFDVKD. The V end lost 5 bases, the J end lost 2 bases, and 9 bases lay between the germline ends. The CDR3 consists of 14 residues. In DNA, the CDR3 is TGTGCCACCAGTGGCGGGGTTCCCTACAATGAGCAGTTCTTC. Its protein is CATSGGVPYNEQFF.

V gene TRBV9 combines with J gene TRBJ2-1; 9 bases are a match to TRBD2. V was clipped by 2 bases and J by 4 bases; unmatched bases: 1. The germline V gene encodes CDR1 SGDLS and CDR2 YYNGEE. This CDR3 is built from 14 residues. The CDR3 reads CASSVSGGYNEQFF. The CDR3 DNA sequence: TGTGCCAGCAGCGTCAGCGGGGGGTACAATGAGCAGTTCTTC.

The chain links TRBV15 to TRBJ1-1; possible D gene TRBD1, 5 bases. Per germline, CDR1 LNHNV and CDR2 YYDKDF (reference sequence). The ends were cut back, 1 base at V and 0 bases at J, with 6 bases in the middle. This CDR3 has 14 residues. DNA of the CDR3: TGTGCCACCAGCAGAGCAGGGTTGAACACTGAAGCTTTCTTT. Encoded protein: CATSRAGLNTEAFF.

V usage is TRBV6-6 and J usage is TRBJ1-1; D gene ambiguous. The CDR3 is 12 residues long. Germline V gene lookup returns CDR1 MNHNY and CDR2 SVGAGI (reference sequence). V gave up 0 bases and J gave up 5 bases, with 4 bases separating them. CDR3: CASSYSPTEAFF. The CDR3 region has the DNA TGTGCCAGCAGTTACTCCCCGACTGAAGCTTTCTTT.

This clone was recorded only once. The chain has TRBV4-1 and TRBJ1-6, with unresolved D. The CDR3 sequence is 15 residues long. V shed 4 bases and J shed 4 bases, with 11 bases lying between them. Germline CDR1 is MGHRA and CDR2 is YSYEKL. In nucleotides, the CDR3 is TGCGCCAGCAGCCTTACATCCGGGTATAATTCACCCCTCCACTTT. Translating gives CASSLTSGYNSPLHF.

The rearrangement links TRBV2 to TRBJ2-7; TRBD2 agrees at 10 bases. Germline V gene lookup returns CDR1 SNHLY and CDR2 FYNNEI. The CDR3 length is 17 residues. V gave up 8 bases and J gave up 0 bases; unmatched junction bases: 13. CDR3 in DNA: TGTGCCAGCGGTGGAAGGACTAGCGGCCGGAGCTCCTACGAGCAGTACTTC. Translated, it gives CASGGRTSGRSSYEQYF.

The chain joins TRBV19 to TRBJ2-7; 9 positions match TRBD1. J gave up 6 bases and V 6 bases, and 9 bases lay outside the gene matches. The CDR3 sequence is 14 residues long. Germline values: CDR1 LNHDA, CDR2 SQIVND (reference sequence). This CDR3 is CASRKTGGVSEQYF. CDR3 coding DNA: TGTGCCAGTAGGAAGACAGGGGGTGTAAGCGAGCAGTACTTC.

This chain uses TRBV28 with TRBJ1-5; D possibly corresponds to TRBD1 (6 bases). This CDR3 has 20 residues. V gave up 3 bases and J gave up 0 bases, with 24 bases separating them. Germline lookup yields CDR1 MDHEN and CDR2 SYDVKM. The CDR3 coding sequence is TGTGCCAGCAGTTTCAAACCGGGACAACTCGGGGACTATAGCAATCAGCCCCAGCATTTT. Translated, it gives CASSFKPGQLGDYSNQPQHF. The variable domain in full, with the rest retrieved from reference TRBV28 and TRBJ1-5, is DVKVTQSSRYLVKRTGEKVFLECVQDMDHENMFWYRQDPGLGLRLIYFSYDVKMKEKGDIPEGYSVSREKKERFSLILESASTNQTSMYLCASSFKPGQLGDYSNQPQHFGDGTRLSIL.

The chain joins TRBV28 to TRBJ1-2; no firm D call. The CDR3 has 13 residues. Trimming cost V 2 bases and J 4 bases, with 8 bases left between them. Germline values: CDR1 MDHEN, CDR2 SYDVKM. The CDR3 region is CASSLGGIYGYTF. CDR3 in DNA: TGTGCCAGCAGTTTAGGCGGCATCTATGGCTACACCTTC.